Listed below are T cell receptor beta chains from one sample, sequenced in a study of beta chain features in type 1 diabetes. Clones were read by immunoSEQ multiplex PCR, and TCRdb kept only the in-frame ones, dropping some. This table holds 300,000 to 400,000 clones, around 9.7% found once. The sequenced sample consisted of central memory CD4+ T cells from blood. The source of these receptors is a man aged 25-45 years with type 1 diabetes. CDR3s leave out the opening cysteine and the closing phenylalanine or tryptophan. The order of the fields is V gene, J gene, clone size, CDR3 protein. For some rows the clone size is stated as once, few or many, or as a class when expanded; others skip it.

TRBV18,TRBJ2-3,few,ASSRLISGGRSDTQY
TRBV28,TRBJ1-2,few,ASSYDPNYGYT
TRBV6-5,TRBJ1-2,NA,ASRETGGGGYT
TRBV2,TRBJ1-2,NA,ASSERAVNYGYT
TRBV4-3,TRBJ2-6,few,ASSQGGGRDSGANVLT
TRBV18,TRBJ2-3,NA,ASSPTGGTDTQY
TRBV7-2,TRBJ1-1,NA,ASSRGGDTEAF
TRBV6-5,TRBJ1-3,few,ASSYSEGNTIY
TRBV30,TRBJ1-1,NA,AWSVQSDTEAF
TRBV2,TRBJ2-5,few,AVSSGAGRETQY
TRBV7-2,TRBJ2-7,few,ASSSTSTYEQY
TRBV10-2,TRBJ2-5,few,ASSEWGLREY
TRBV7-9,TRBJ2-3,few,ASSLLGDTQY
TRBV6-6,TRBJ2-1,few,ASTPLGGDRNEQF
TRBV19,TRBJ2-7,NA,ASSISPGQGSYEQY
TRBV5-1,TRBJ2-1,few,ASSLEIDEQF
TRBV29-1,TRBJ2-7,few,SVGQTGEQY
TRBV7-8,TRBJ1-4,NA,ASSYQREKLF
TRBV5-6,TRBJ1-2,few,ASSLSSDGYT
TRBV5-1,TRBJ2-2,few,ASSLPLADTGELF
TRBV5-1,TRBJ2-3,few,ASSLGAGEFTQY
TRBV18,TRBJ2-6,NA,ASSAQGRAGANVLT
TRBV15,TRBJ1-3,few,ATSRDRSGNTIY
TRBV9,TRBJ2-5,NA,ASSVATRGETQY
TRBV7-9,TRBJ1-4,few,ASSFLTGAVEKLF
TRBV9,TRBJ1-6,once,ASSVGQGDSPLH
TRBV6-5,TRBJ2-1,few,ASSYWVGNEQF
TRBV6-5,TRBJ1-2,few,AVRGNNYGYT
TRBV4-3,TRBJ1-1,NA,ASSQENSIGTEAF
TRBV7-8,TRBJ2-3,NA,ASSAVRGGDTQY
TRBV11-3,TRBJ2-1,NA,ASSLEGEPYNEQF
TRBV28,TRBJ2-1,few,ASSFPPGLAGGRNEQF
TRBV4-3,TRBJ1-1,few,ASSHGTGGTEAF
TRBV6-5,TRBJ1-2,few,ASSYPNRDGYT
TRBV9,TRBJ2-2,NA,ASSVAGAHTGELF
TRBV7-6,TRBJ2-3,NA,ASSFQGLTSGVGDTQY
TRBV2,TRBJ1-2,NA,ASRPNYGYT
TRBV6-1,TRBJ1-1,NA,ASSELGQGYTEAF
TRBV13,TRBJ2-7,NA,ASKVRTGTYEQY
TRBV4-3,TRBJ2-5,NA,ASSLQGALSETQY
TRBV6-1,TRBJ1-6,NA,ASSEFRGNSPLH
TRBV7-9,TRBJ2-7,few,ASSLAGTVSTKEQY
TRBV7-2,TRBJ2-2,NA,ASSFGVGGELF
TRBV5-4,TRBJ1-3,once,ASRTWEGNTIY
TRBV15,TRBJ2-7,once,ATSRDLSPNSYEQY
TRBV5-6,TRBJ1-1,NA,ASSFGRANTEAF
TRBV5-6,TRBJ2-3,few,ASSKTGHTQY
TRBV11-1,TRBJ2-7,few,ASSPHRDGASLHEQY
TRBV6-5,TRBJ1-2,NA,ASISTGAEGYT
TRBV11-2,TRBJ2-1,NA,ASSLGTGYSSYNEQF
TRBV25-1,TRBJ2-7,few,ASSEAGTTSYEQY
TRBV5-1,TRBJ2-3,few,ASSSGGAVDTQY
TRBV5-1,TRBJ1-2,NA,ASSFDANPRRGT